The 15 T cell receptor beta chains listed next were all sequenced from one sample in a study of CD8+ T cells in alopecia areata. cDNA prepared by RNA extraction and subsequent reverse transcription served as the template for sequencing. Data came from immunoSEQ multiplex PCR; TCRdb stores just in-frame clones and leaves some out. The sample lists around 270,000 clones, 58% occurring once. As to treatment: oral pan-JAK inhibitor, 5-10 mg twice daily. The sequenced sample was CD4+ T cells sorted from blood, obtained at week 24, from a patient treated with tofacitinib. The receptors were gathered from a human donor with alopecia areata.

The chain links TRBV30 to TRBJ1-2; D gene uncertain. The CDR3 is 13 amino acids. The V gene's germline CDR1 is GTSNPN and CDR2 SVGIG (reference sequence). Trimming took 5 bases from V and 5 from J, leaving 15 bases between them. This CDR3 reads CAWGRAPGYGYTF. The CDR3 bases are TGTGCCTGGGGTCGGGCCCCGGGGTATGGCTACACCTTC.

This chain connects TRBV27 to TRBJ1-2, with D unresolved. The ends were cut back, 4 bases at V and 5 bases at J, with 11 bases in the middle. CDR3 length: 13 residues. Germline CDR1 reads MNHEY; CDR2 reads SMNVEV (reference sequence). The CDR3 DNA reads TGTGCCAGCAGTTCAAACGGAATGTATGGCTACACCTTC. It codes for CASSSNGMYGYTF.

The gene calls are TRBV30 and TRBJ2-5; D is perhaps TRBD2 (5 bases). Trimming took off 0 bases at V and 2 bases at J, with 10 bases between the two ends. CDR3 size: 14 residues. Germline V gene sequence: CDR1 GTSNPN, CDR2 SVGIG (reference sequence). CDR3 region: CAWSVTAGQETQYF. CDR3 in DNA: TGTGCCTGGAGTGTAACGGCGGGTCAAGAGACCCAGTACTTC.

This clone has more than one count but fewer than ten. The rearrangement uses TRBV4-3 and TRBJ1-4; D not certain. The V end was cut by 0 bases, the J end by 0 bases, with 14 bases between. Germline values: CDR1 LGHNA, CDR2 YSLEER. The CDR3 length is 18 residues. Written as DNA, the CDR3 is TGCGCCAGCAGCCAAGATCTCCTACGATCGGCAACTAATGAAAAACTGTTTTTT. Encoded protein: CASSQDLLRSATNEKLFF.

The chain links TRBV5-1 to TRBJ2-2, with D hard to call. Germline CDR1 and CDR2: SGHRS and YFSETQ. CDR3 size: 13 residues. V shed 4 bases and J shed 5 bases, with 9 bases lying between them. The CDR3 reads CASSGLGTGELFF. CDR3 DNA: TGCGCCAGCAGCGGTCTCGGGACCGGGGAGCTGTTTTTT.

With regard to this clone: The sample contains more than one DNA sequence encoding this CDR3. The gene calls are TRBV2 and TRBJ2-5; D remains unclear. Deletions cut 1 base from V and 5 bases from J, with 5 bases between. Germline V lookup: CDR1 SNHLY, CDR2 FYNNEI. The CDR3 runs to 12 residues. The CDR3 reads CASSEEAETQYF. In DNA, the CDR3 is TGTGCCAGCAGTGAAGAGGCGGAGACCCAGTACTTC.

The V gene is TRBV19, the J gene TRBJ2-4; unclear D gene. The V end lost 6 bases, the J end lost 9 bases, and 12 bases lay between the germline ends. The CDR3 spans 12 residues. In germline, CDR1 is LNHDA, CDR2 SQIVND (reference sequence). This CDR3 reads CASSLWGTIQYF. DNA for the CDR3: TGTGCCAGTAGCCTCTGGGGAACCATTCAGTACTTC.

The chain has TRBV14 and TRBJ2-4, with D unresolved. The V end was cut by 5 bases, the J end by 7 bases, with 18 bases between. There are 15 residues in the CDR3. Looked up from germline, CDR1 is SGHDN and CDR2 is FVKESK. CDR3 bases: TGTGCCAGCAGCTCTCGGACCCGCGAAACCAACATTCAGTACTTC. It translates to CASSSRTRETNIQYF.

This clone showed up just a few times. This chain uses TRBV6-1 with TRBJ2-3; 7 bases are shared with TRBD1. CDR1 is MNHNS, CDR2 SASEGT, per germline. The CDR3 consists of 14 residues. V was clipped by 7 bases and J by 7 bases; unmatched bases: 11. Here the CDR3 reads CASTRGSGGHTQYF. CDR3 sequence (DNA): TGTGCCAGCACGAGGGGCTCAGGGGGACATACGCAGTATTTT.

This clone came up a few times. CDR3 residues: CASSFLDRESYEQYF. CDR3 sequence (DNA): TGCGCCAGCAGCTTTCTGGACAGGGAGTCTTACGAGCAGTACTTC. This sequence joins TRBV5-1 and TRBJ2-7, with 8 bases that match TRBD1. Germline assignment: CDR1 SGHRS and CDR2 YFSETQ. The CDR3 is 15 residues long. V gave up 2 bases and J gave up 4 bases; unmatched junction bases: 8.

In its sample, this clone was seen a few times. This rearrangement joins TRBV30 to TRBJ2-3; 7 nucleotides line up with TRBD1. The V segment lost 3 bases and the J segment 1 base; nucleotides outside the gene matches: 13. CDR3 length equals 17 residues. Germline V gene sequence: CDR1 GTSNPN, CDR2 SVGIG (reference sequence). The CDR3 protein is CAWRPSPRGPGTDTQYF. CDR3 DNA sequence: TGTGCCTGGAGGCCGAGCCCTAGGGGGCCTGGCACAGATACGCAGTATTTT.

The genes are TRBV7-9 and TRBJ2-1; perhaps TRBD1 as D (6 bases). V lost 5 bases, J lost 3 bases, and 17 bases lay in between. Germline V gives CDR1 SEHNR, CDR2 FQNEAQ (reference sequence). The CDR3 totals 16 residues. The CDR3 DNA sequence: TGTGCCAGCAGCGGGATCGGGACACCCCGCTACAATGAGCAGTTCTTC. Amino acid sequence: CASSGIGTPRYNEQFF.

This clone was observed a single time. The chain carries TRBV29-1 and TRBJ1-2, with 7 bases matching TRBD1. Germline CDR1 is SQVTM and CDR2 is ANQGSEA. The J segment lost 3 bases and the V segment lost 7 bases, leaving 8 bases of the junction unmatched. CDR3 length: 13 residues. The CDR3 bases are TGCAGCGCTGGAAGGGGGCCAGACTATGGCTACACCTTC. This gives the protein CSAGRGPDYGYTF.

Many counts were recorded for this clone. The CDR3 reads CASSYSKGNYGYTF. The CDR3 nucleotides are TGTGCCAGCAGTTACTCGAAGGGAAACTATGGCTACACCTTC. The chain has TRBV6-6 and TRBJ1-2; no clear D. Germline V gene data show CDR1 as MNHNY and CDR2 as SVGAGI (reference sequence). The V end was cut by 0 bases, the J end by 2 bases, with 7 bases between. This CDR3 is 14 amino acids long.

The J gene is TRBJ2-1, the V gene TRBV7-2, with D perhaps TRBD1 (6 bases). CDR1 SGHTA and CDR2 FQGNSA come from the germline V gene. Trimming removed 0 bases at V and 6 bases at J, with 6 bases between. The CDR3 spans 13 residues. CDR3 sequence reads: CASSLAGANEQFF. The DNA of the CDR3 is TGTGCCAGCAGCTTAGCGGGGGCCAATGAGCAGTTCTTC.